The subject of this entry is one T cell receptor (beta chain). The antigen is undetermined. The primer mix had 60 Vbeta and 13 Jbeta primers. The table came from immunoSEQ multiplex PCR; TCRdb's copy has only in-frame clones and leaves some out. The sample shows 100,000 to 150,000 clones, just under 75% of them seen only once. The data derive from a study of cytomegalovirus exposure and HLA in healthy donors. Regarding the study as a whole: Accurate prediction of most subjects' HLA-A and HLA-B alleles from TCR beta sequences was reported. In a later analysis, the majority of CMV-associated beta chains seemingly showed HLA restriction. Earlier findings revealed that most TCR beta V segments proved productive either about 87% or about 30% of the time.

V dropped 10 bases and J dropped 6 bases, with 7 bases sitting between them. The V gene's germline CDR1 is MDHEN and CDR2 SYDVKM. CDR3 length equals 9 residues. Material: PBMCs. The rearrangement uses TRBV28 and TRBJ2-7; TRBD1 is a possible D gene (5 bases). The origin of this receptor is a man in his sixties in good health and CMV-seropositive. In DNA, the CDR3 is TGTGCCACAGGGCCCGAGCAGTACTTC. It specifies CATGPEQYF. Supplemented by reference TRBV28 and TRBJ2-7, the full variable domain reads DVKVTQSSRYLVKRTGEKVFLECVQDMDHENMFWYRQDPGLGLRLIYFSYDVKMKEKGDIPEGYSVSREKKERFSLILESASTNQTSMYLCATGPEQYFGPGTRLTVT.